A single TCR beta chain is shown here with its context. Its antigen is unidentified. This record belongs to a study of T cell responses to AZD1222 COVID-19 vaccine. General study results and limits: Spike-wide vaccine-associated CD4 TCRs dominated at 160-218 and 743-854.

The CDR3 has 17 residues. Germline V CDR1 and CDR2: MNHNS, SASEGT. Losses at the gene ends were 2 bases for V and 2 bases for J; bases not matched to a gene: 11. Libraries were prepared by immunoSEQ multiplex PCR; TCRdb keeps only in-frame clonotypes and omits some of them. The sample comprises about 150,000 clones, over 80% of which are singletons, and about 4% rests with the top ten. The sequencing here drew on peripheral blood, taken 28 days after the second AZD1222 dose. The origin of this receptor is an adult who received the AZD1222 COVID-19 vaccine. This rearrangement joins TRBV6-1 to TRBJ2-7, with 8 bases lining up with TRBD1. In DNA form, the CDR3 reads TGTGCCAGCAGTGAAAGAAGTGGGGCAGGGGGCCCCTACGAGCAGTACTTC. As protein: CASSERSGAGGPYEQYF.